This T cell receptor (beta chain) emerged from a study of T-cell memory formation after mild COVID-19 (dated by TCRdb to the early 2020s). With regard to the full study: TCR sequence clusters from the two donors were largely donor specific. Longitudinal TCRalpha and TCRbeta repertoire sequencing tracked T-cell clones expanding and contracting after mild COVID-19 in a couple of donors. Two young, previously healthy adult volunteers made up the cohort, one male and one female.

This clonotype turned up a few times. The clone's antigen remains unknown. Within one base of it there is no much larger clone, and no base qualities were kept. The CDR3 runs 12 amino acids, cysteine and phenylalanine included. The retained sequence is limited to the CDR3, 36 bases, with the frame set at the first base. The germline V gene encodes CDR1 MNHEY and CDR2 SVGAGI. The germline ends are 8 bases apart after V is trimmed by 6 bases and J by 6 bases. Sequencing took place on an Illumina NovaSeq 6000. TCRalpha and TCRbeta cDNA libraries were constructed by 5'RACE with constant-segment primers, with sample barcodes and unique molecular identifiers being introduced. Trizol reagent was used to extract RNA from every sample. Libraries were amplified in two PCR steps, with a second sample barcode and Illumina TruSeq adapters added in the second step. Sequencing of libraries was performed on an Illumina NovaSeq with 2 x 150 bp paired-end reads. In the original analysis: With migec v1.2.7, reads were demultiplexed and then collapsed into UMI-guided consensus sequences. Using mixcr v2.1.11, the UMI consensuses were aligned to TRA and TRB V and J templates and assembled into clonotypes. Clonotypes were classified as expanded or contracted when called significant by both edgeR and NoisET, with noise models trained on biological replicates. For edgeR calls, the cutoffs were a false discovery rate-adjusted p below 0.01 and a log2 fold-change threshold of 1. PCA with hierarchical clustering of max-normalized trajectories of the 1000 most abundant clonotypes was used as exploratory dynamics analysis. Each responding clone was given a CD4 or CD8 phenotype based on the CD4+ and CD8+ repertoires, which had been sequenced separately. TCRdb itself trimmed the public reads at Q25 with fastp, ran MiXCR and retained productive beta chains. Every entry covers one CDR3 protein and lists the most common genes and DNA from its rows. The authors' filters were not applied to this entry. For this sample the table gives some 97,000 distinct CDR3 sequences, of which 11% were detected only once. The ten largest account for about 40% of the sample.

Summary of the overall study and its limitations: SARS-CoV-2 specificity was not confirmed for the second-wave clones peaking on day 37. Contracting CD4+ clones were found mainly in CM and EM memory subsets, while CD8+ clones were enriched in EMRA. Some responding clones were found in pre-infection memory, which suggests that pre-existing cross-reactive memory T cells took part in the SARS-CoV-2 response. From day 15 to 85, contracting clones showed balanced CD4/CD8 phenotypes, whereas a second wave of clones that expanded from day 15 to 37 leaned towards CD4+. The study included only a couple of mild cases, and larger cohorts that include severe cases with pre-infection samples were judged to be necessary.

Ficoll-Paque density gradient centrifugation was the method used to isolate PBMCs. The sample consisted of PBMCs or a T cell subset sorted from them (not recorded which). This receptor was taken from a man between 18 and 35 years old who had mild COVID-19 (a few samples of this study predate the infection). The sample titles of this study are shuffled in the database, so cell type and time point are left out; the donor was told from shared clones. The rearrangement joined TRBV6-5 to TRBJ2-2; there is no confident call for the D gene. For the CDR3, the sequence is CASSQASGELFF. The DNA sequence reads TGTGCCAGCAGCCAAGCTTCCGGGGAGCTGTTTTTT.